This T cell receptor beta chain appears in the sequencing data of a study of T cell repertoires in cytomegalovirus infection. Study details: In the study, CMV epitopes included recently identified HLA-C-restricted and well-studied HLA-B-restricted ones.

From germline, CDR1 is LGHNA and CDR2 YSLEER. V trimming: 4 bases; J trimming: 1 base; junction bases outside the gene matches: 5. The CDR3 is 15 amino acids. TCRdb used MiXCR to reprocess the reads, holding one entry per CDR3 protein. The sample holds approximately 990,000 distinct CDR3 sequences, approximately 30% seen once. About this clonotype itself: The target antigen is unknown.

Broader study findings: The ex vivo response was dominated by HLA-C-restricted CMV-specific TCR beta clonotypes. The cumulative frequency of public TCR beta families identified carriers of CMV plus the relevant HLA.

The TCR originated in a human donor in good health (CMV status not recorded). Some clones in this sample may be carry-over from other donors' samples. The V and J genes are TRBV4-3 and TRBJ1-1, with 8 bases fitting TRBD1. This material consisted of cultured CD8+ T cells from PBMCs, taken from culture after CMV antigen stimulation. The CDR3 DNA sequence: TGCGCCAGCAGCCGCGACACAGGGGGGAACACTGAAGCTTTCTTT. This codes for CASSRDTGGNTEAFF.